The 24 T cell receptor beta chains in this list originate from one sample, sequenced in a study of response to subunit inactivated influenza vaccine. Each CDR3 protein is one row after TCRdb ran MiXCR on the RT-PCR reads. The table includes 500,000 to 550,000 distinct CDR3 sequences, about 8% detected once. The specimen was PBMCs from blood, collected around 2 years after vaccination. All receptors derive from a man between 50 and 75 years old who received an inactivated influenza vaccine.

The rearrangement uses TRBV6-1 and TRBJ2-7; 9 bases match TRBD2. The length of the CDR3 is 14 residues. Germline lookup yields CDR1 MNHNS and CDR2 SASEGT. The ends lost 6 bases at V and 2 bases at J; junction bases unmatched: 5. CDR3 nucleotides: TGTGCCAGCAGCCGACTAGCGGAGCCCTACGAGCAGTACTTC. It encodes CASSRLAEPYEQYF.

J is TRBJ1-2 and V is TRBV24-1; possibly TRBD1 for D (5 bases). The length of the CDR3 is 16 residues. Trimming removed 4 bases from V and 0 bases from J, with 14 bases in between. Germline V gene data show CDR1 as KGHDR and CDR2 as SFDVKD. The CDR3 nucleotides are TGTGCCACCAGTGACGCTGCACAGGAGACTAACTATGGCTACACCTTC. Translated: CATSDAAQETNYGYTF.

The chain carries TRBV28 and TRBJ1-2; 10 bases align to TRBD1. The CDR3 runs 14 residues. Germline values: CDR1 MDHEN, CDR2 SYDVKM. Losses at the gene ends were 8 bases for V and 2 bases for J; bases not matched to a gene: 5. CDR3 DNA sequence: TGTGCCAGCGGGGGACAGGGGAGGAACTATGGCTACACCTTC. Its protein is CASGGQGRNYGYTF.

CDR3 sequence (DNA): TGCAGTGCTAGATATCTCTACGAGGGGAATGAAGCTTTCTTT. Amino acid sequence: CSARYLYEGNEAFF. This chain links TRBV20-1 with TRBJ1-1; maybe TRBD1 (5 bases). Trimming pared 2 bases from V and 7 bases from J, leaving 17 bases between. The germline V gene has CDR1 DFQATT and CDR2 SNEGSKA (reference sequence). The CDR3 sequence is 14 residues long.

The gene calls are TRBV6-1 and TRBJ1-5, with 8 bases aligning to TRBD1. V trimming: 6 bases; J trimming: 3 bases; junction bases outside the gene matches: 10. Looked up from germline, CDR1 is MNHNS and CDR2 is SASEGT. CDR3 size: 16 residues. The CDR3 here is CASRDYRGGINQPQHF. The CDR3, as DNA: TGTGCCAGCAGAGATTACAGGGGGGGGATCAATCAGCCCCAGCATTTT.

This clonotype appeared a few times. CDR3 bases: TGCAGCGTTGAAACAGAACGCAATCAGCCCCAGCATTTT. Its protein product is CSVETERNQPQHF. The chain links TRBV29-1 to TRBJ1-5; D ambiguous. Trimming removed 2 bases from V and 2 bases from J, with 7 bases in between. The CDR3 length is 13 residues. Germline CDR1 and CDR2: SQVTM and ANQGSEA.

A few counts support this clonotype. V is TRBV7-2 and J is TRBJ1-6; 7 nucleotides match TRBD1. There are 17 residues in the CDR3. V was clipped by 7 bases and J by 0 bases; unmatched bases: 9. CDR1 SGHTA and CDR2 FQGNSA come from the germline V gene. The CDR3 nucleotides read TGTGCCAGCAAACTACAGGGGCCCAGCTCCTATAATTCACCCCTCCACTTT. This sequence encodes CASKLQGPSSYNSPLHF.

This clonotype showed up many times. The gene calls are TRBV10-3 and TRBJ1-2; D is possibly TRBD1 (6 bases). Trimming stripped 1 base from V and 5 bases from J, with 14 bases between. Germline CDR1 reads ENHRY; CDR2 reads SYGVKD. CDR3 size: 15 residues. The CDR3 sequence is CAISELVGTPYGYTF. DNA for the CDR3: TGTGCCATCAGTGAGTTAGTTGGGACACCGTATGGCTACACCTTC.

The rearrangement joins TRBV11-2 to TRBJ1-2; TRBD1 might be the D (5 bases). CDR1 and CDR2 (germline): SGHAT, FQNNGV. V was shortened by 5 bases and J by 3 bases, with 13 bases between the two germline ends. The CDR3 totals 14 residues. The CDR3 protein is CASSHAAGHYGYTF. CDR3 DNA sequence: TGTGCCAGCAGCCACGCCGCAGGGCACTATGGCTACACCTTC. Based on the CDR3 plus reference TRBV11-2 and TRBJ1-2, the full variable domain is EAGVAQSPRYKIIEKRQSVAFWCNPISGHATLYWYQQILGQGPKLLIQFQNNGVVDDSQLPKDRFSAERLKGVDSTLKIQPAKLEDSAVYLCASSHAAGHYGYTFGSGTRLTVV.

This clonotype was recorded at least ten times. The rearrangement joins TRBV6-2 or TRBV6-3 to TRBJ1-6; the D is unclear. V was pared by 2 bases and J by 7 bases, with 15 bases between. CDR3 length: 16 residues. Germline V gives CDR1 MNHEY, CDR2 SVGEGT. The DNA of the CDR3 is TGTGCCAGCAGTTACCCTCGGCGACGGGGAAATTCACCCCTCCACTTT. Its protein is CASSYPRRRGNSPLHF.

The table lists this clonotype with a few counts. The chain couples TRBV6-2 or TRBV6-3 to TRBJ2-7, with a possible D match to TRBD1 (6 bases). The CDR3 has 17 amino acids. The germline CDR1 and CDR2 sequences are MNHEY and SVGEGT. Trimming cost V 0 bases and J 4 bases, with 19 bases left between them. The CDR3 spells CASSYSNIPGALYEQYF. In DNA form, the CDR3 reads TGTGCCAGCAGTTACTCGAATATCCCAGGGGCGCTATACGAGCAGTACTTC.

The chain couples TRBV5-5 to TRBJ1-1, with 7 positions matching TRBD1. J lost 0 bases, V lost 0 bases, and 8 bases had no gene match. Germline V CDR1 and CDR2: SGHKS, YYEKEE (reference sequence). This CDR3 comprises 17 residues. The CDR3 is CASSLVGRGPLNTEAFF. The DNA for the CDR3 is TGTGCCAGCAGCTTGGTGGGGAGGGGGCCTCTGAACACTGAAGCTTTCTTT.

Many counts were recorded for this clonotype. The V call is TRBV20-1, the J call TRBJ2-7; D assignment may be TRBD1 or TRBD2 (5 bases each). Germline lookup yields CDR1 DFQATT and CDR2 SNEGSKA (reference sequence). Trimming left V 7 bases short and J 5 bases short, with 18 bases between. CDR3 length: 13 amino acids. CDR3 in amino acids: CSVIPGADDEQYF. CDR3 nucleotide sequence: TGCAGTGTTATCCCCGGGGCCGACGACGAGCAGTACTTC.

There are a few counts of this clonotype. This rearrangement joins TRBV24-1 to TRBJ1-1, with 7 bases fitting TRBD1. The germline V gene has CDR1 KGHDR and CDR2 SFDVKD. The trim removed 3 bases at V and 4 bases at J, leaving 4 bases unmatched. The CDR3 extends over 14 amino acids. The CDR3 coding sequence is TGTGCCACCAGTGATGTGGACAGGAGCACTGAAGCTTTCTTT. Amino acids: CATSDVDRSTEAFF.

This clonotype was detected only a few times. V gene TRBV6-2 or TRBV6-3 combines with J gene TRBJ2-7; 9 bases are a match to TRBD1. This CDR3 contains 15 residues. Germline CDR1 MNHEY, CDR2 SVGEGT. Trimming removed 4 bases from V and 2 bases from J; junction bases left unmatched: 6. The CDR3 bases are TGTGCCAGCAGTTCCTCGACAGGGGGGGCCTACGAGCAGTACTTC. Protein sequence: CASSSSTGGAYEQYF.

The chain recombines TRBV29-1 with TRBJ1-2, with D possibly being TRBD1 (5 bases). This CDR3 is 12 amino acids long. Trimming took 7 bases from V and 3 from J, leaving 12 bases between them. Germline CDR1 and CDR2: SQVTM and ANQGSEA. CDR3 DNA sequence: TGCAGCGCAGACAGCGGATACTATGGCTACACCTTC. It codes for CSADSGYYGYTF. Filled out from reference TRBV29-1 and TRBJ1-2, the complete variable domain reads SAVISQKPSRDICQRGTSLTIQCQVDSQVTMMFWYRQQPGQSLTLIATANQGSEATYESGFVIDKFPISRPNLTFSTLTVSNMSPEDSSIYLCSADSGYYGYTFGSGTRLTVV.

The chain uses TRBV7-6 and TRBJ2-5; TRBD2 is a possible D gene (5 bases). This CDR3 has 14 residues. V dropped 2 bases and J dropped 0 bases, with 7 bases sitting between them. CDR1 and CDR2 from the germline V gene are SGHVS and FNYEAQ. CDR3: CASSLSGNQETQYF. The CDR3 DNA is TGTGCCAGCAGCTTATCCGGGAACCAAGAGACCCAGTACTTC.

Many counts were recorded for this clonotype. The chain's CDR3 is CASSLSGRSSYEQYF. In DNA, the CDR3 is TGTGCCAGCAGTTTATCTGGCAGAAGCTCCTACGAGCAGTACTTC. The chain links TRBV28 to TRBJ2-7; D is ambiguous. Germline lookup yields CDR1 MDHEN and CDR2 SYDVKM. The V end lost 1 base, the J end lost 0 bases, and 10 bases lay between the germline ends. The CDR3 is made up of 15 amino acids.

The CDR3 sequence: CSASEESGANVLTF. The CDR3 nucleotides read TGCAGTGCCTCGGAGGAAAGTGGGGCCAACGTCCTGACTTTC. V usage is TRBV20-1 and J usage is TRBJ2-6; perhaps TRBD2 as D (5 bases). V lost 6 bases and J 3 bases, leaving 12 bases between the germline ends. The CDR3 totals 14 residues. The germline V gene encodes CDR1 DFQATT and CDR2 SNEGSKA (reference sequence).

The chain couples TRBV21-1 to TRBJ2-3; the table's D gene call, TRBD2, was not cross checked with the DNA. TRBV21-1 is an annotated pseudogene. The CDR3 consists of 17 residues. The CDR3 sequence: CASSKPGLAGGTDTQYF. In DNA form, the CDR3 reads TGTGCCAGCAGCAAACCGGGACTAGCGGGAGGAACAGATACGCAGTATTTT.

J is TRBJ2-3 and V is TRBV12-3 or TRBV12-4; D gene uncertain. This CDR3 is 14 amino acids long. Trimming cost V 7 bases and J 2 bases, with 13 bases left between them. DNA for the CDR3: TGTGCCAGCAACTTGGGGTACTACACAGATACGCAGTATTTT. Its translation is CASNLGYYTDTQYF.

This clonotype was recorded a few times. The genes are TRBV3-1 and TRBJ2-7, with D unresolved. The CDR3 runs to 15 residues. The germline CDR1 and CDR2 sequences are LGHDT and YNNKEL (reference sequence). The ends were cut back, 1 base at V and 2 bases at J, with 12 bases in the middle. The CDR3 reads CASSQGPGLTYEQYF. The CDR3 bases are TGTGCCAGCAGCCAAGGTCCGGGTCTGACCTACGAGCAGTACTTC.

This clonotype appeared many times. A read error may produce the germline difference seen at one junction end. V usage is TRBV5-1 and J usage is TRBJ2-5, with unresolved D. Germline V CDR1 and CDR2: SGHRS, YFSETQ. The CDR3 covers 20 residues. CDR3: CASSLEPAAIPLLSQEIQYF. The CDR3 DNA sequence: TGCGCCAGCAGCTTGGAACCAGCTGCGATACCCCTTTTATCACAAGAGATCCAGTACTTC.

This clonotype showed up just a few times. The CDR3 spells CASSLDSRSQETQYF. The CDR3 DNA is TGTGCCAGCAGCTTAGATTCGAGGTCTCAAGAGACCCAGTACTTC. The genes are TRBV11-3 and TRBJ2-5; D gene unclear. The CDR3 length is 15 residues. Germline V gene lookup returns CDR1 SGHNT and CDR2 YENEEA. Trimming removed 0 bases at V and 2 bases at J, with 10 bases between.